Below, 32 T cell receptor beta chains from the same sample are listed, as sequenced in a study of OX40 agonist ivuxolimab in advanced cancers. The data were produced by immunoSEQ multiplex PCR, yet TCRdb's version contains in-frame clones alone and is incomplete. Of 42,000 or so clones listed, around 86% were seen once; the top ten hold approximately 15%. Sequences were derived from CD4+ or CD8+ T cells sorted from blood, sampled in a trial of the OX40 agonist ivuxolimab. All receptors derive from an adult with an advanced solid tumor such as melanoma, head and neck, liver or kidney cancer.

CDR3 coding DNA: TGTGCCAGCTCACCATGGGCGGAGGAGAGAAATCAGCCCCAGCATTTT. It encodes CASSPWAEERNQPQHF. The chain joins TRBV18 to TRBJ1-5; D call uncertain. CDR1 and CDR2 (germline): KGHSH, LQKENI. Trimming left V 2 bases short and J 4 bases short, with 15 bases between. The CDR3 has 16 residues.

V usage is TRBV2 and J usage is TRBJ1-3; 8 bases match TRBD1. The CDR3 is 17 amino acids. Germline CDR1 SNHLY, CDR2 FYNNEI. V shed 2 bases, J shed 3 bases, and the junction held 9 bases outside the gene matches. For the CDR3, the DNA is TGTGCCAGCAGTGAAATACCGGCAGGGGGCCTTGGAAACACCATATATTTT. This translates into CASSEIPAGGLGNTIYF.

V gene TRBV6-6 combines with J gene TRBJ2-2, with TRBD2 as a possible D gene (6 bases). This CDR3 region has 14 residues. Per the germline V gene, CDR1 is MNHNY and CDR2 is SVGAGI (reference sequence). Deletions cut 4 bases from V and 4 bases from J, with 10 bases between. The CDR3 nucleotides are TGTGCCAGCAGTTGGAGTAGCGGCACCGGGGAGCTGTTTTTT. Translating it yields CASSWSSGTGELFF.

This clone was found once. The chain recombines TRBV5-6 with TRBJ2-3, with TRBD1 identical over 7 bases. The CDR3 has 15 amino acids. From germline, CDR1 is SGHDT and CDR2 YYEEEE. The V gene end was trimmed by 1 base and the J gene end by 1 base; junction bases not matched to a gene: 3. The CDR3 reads CASSLTGDRTDTQYF. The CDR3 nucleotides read TGTGCCAGCAGCTTGACAGGGGACCGCACAGATACGCAGTATTTT.

The CDR3 coding sequence is TGCAGCGTTGGAAGGAGGGAAGCTTTCTTT. It specifies CSVGRREAFF. The rearrangement joins TRBV29-1 to TRBJ1-1; unclear D gene. The V end was cut by 4 bases, the J end by 8 bases, with 8 bases between. The CDR3 runs 10 residues. Looked up from germline, CDR1 is SQVTM and CDR2 is ANQGSEA.

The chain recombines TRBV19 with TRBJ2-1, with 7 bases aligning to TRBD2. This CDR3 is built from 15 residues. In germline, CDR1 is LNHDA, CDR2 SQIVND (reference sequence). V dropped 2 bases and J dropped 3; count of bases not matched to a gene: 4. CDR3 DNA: TGTGCCAGTAGTATAAGTCTAGCGGTCTACAATGAGCAGTTCTTC. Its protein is CASSISLAVYNEQFF.

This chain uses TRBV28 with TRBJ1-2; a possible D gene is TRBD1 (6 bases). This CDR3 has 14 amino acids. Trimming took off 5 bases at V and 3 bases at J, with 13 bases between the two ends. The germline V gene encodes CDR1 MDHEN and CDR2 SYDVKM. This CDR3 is CASSNHRAYYGYTF. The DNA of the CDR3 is TGTGCCAGCAGTAATCACAGGGCCTACTATGGCTACACCTTC.

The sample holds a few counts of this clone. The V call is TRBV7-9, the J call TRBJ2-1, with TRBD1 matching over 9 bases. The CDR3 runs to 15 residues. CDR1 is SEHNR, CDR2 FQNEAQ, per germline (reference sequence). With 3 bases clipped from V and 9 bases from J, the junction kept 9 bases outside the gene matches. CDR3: CASSLDRGLGGEQFF. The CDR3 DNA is TGTGCCAGCAGCTTGGACAGGGGTCTCGGGGGTGAGCAGTTCTTC.

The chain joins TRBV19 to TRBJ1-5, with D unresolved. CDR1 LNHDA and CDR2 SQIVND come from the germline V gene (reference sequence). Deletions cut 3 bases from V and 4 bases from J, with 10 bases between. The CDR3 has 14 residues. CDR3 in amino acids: CASSMRGTNQPQHF. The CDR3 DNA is TGTGCCAGTAGTATGCGGGGAACTAATCAGCCCCAGCATTTT.

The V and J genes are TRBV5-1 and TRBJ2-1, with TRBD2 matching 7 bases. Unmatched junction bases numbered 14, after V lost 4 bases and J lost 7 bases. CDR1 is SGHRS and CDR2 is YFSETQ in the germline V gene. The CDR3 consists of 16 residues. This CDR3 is CASSPPSSGVGNEQFF. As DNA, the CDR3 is TGCGCCAGCAGCCCCCCGTCAAGCGGGGTGGGGAATGAGCAGTTCTTC. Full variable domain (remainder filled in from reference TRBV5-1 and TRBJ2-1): KAGVTQTPRYLIKTRGQQVTLSCSPISGHRSVSWYQQTPGQGLQFLFEYFSETQRNKGNFPGRFSGRQFSNSRSEMNVSTLELGDSALYLCASSPPSSGVGNEQFFGPGTRLTVL.

The CDR3 DNA follows: TGCGCCAGCAGCCAAGGAATTGACGGGAGGCCGGCGGATACGCAGTATTTT. Protein product: CASSQGIDGRPADTQYF. The chain is built from TRBV4-3 and TRBJ2-3, with 7 nucleotides matching TRBD2. V lost 1 base and J lost 6; bases outside the gene matches: 13. CDR1 is LGHNA, CDR2 YSLEER, per germline. The CDR3 is 17 residues long.

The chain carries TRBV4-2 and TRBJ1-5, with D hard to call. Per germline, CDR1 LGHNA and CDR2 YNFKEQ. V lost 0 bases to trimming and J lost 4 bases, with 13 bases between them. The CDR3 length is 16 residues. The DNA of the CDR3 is TGTGCCAGCAGCCAAGATCTTAGTTGGGGTAATCAGCCCCAGCATTTT. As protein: CASSQDLSWGNQPQHF.

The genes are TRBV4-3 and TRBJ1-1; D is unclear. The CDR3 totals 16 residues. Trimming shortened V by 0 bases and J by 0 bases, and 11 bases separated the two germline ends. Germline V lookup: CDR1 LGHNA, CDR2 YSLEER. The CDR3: CASSQDLTPLNTEAFF. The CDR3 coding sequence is TGCGCCAGCAGCCAAGACCTGACACCCTTGAACACTGAAGCTTTCTTT.

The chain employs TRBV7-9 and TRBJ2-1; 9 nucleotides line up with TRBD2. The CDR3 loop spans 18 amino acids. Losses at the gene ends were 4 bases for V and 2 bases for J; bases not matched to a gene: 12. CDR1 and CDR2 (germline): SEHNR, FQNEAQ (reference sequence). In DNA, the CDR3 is TGTGCCAGCAGCTCAGACATTAGCGGGAGAGACGCCTACAATGAGCAGTTCTTC. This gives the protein CASSSDISGRDAYNEQFF.

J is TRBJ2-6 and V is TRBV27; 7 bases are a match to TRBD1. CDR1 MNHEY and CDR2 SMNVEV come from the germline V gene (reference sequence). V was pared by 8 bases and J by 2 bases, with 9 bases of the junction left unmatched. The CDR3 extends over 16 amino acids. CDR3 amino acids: CASGQGGGPGANVLTF. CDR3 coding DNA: TGTGCCAGCGGACAAGGGGGCGGTCCTGGGGCCAACGTCCTGACTTTC.

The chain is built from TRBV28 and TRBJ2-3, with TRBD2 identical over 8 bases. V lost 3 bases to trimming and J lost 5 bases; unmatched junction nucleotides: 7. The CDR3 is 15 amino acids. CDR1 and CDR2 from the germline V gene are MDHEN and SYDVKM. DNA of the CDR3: TGTGCCAGCAGTTTCTTACTAGCGGCCAGAGATACGCAGTATTTT. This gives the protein CASSFLLAARDTQYF. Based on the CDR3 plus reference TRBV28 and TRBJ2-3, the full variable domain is DVKVTQSSRYLVKRTGEKVFLECVQDMDHENMFWYRQDPGLGLRLIYFSYDVKMKEKGDIPEGYSVSREKKERFSLILESASTNQTSMYLCASSFLLAARDTQYFGPGTRLTVL.

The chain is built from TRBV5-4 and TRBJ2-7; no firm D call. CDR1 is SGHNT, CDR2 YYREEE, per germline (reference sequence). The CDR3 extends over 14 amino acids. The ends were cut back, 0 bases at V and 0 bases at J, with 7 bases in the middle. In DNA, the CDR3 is TGTGCCAGCAGCTTGGGATATATCTCCTACGAGCAGTACTTC. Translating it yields CASSLGYISYEQYF.

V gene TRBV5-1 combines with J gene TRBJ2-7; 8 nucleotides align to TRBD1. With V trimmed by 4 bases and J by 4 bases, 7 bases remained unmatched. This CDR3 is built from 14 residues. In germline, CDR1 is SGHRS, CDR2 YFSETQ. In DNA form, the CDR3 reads TGCGCCAGCAGCCCCTGGACAGGGAATTACGAGCAGTACGTC. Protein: CASSPWTGNYEQYV.

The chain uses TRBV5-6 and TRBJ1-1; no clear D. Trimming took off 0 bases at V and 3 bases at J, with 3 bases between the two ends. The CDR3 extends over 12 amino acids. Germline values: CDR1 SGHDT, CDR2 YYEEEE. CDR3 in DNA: TGTGCCAGCAGCTTGGTGGACACTGAAGCTTTCTTT. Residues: CASSLVDTEAFF.

CDR3 sequence reads: CASSLEGGSYEQYF. The CDR3 nucleotides are TGTGCCAGCAGCTTAGAGGGTGGATCCTACGAGCAGTACTTC. This chain links TRBV13 with TRBJ2-7, with no clear D. Germline CDR1 is PRHDT and CDR2 is FYEKMQ (reference sequence). V was pared by 1 base and J by 1 base, with 8 bases between. The CDR3 spans 14 residues.

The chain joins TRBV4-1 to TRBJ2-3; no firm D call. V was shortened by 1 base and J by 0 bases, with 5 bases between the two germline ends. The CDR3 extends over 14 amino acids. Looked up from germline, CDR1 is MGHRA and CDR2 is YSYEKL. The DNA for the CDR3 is TGCGCCAGCAGCCAAGCGTTCAGCACAGATACGCAGTATTTT. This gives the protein CASSQAFSTDTQYF.

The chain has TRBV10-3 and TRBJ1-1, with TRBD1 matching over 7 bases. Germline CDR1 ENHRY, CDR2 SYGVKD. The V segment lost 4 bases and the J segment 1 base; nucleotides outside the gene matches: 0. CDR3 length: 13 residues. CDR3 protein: CAISGTGNTEAFF. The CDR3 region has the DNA TGTGCCATCAGTGGGACAGGGAACACTGAAGCTTTCTTT.

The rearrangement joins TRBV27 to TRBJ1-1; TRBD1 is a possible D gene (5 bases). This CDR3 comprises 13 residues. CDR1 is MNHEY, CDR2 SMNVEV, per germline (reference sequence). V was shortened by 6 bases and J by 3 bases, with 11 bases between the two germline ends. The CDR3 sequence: CASSYQGHTEAFF. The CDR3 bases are TGTGCCAGCAGCTATCAGGGTCACACTGAAGCTTTCTTT.

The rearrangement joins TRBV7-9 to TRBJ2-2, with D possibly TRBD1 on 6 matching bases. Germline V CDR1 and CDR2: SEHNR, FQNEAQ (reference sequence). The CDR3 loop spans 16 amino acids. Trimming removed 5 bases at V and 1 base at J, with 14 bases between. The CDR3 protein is CASSPLQGQNTGELFF. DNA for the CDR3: TGTGCCAGCAGCCCACTACAGGGCCAGAACACCGGGGAGCTGTTTTTT.

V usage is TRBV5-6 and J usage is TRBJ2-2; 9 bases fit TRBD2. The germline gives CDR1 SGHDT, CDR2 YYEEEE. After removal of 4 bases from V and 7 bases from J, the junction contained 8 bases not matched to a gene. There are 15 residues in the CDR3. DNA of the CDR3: TGTGCCAGCAGCCTTAGCGGGAGTGGGGTCGGGGAGCTGTTTTTT. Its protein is CASSLSGSGVGELFF.

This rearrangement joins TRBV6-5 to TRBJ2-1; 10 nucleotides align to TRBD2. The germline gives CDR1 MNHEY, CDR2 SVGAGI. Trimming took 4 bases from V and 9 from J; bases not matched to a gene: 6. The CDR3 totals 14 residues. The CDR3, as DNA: TGTGCCAGCAGTTCCGGGACTAGCGTTATTGAGCAGTTCTTC. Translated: CASSSGTSVIEQFF.

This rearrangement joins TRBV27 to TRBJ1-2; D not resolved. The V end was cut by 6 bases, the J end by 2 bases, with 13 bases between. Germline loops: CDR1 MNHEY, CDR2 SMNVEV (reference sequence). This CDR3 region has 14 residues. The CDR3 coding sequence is TGTGCCAGCAGGGACGGTGGGGTCAACTATGGCTACACCTTC. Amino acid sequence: CASRDGGVNYGYTF.

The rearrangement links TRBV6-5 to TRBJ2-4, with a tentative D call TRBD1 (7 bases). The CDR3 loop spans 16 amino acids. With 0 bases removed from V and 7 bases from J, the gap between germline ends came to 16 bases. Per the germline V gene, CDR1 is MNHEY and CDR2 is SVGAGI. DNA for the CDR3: TGTGCCAGCAGTTACTCTTGGCGGGACAGCACCAACATTCAGTACTTC. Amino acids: CASSYSWRDSTNIQYF.

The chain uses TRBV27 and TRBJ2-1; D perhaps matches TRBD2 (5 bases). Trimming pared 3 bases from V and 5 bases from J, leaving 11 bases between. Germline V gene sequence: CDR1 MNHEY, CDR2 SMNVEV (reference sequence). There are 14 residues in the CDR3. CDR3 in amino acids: CASSFAGLHNEQFF. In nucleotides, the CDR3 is TGTGCCAGCAGTTTTGCCGGACTTCACAATGAGCAGTTCTTC.

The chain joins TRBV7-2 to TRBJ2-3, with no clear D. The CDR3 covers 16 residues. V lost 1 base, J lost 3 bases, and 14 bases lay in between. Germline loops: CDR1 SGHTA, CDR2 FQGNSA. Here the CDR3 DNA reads TGTGCCAGCAGCTTAGGTACCGTGATTCTGACAGATACGCAGTATTTT. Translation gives CASSLGTVILTDTQYF.

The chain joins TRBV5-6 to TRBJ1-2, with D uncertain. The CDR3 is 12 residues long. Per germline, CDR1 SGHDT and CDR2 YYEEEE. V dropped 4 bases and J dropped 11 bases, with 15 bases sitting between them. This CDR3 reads CASSVSGPWYTF. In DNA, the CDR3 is TGTGCCAGCAGCGTATCCGGGCCATGGTACACCTTC.

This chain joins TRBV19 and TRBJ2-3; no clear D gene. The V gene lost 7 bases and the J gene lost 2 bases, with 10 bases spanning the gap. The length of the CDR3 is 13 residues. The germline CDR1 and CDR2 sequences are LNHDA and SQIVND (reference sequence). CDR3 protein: CASIHPSTDTQYF. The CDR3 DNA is TGTGCCAGTATTCACCCTTCCACAGATACGCAGTATTTT.